Below are 23 T cell receptor beta chains sequenced from a single sample in a study of a mutant IDH1 vaccine in newly diagnosed glioma. The antigens of these receptors remain unknown. Sample time point: week 11, during vaccination. One vaccine dose held 300 ug of mutant IDH1 20-mer peptide and came with topical imiquimod. Here immunoSEQ multiplex PCR was the method, and the copy in TCRdb shows in-frame clones only, minus some. Among tens of thousands of clones listed, approximately 84% were seen once. Source: PBMCs, taken from a glioma patient whose treatment included an IDH1 peptide vaccine. The receptors come from a woman aged 45-65 years with glioma.

This clone was detected once. J is TRBJ2-6 and V is TRBV18; the D is unclear. The CDR3 is 18 residues long. Germline CDR1 is KGHSH and CDR2 is LQKENI. Trimming cost V 4 bases and J 0 bases, with 16 bases left between them. The CDR3 nucleotides read TGTGCCAGCTCACTTTTGGATCAGACCAGCTCTGGGGCCAACGTCCTGACTTTC. It encodes CASSLLDQTSSGANVLTF.

The genes are TRBV19 and TRBJ1-4; no clear D. This CDR3 region has 14 residues. From germline, CDR1 is LNHDA and CDR2 SQIVND (reference sequence). V was clipped by 3 bases and J by 3 bases, with 8 bases between them. DNA of the CDR3: TGTGCCAGTAGTATGGGGTTGGCTAATGAAAAACTGTTTTTT. Protein sequence: CASSMGLANEKLFF.

The genes are TRBV25-1 and TRBJ2-7, with TRBD1 as a possible D gene (6 bases). V shed 5 bases and J shed 4 bases, with 9 bases lying between them. CDR1 and CDR2 from the germline V gene are MGHDK and SYGVNS. CDR3 length: 12 residues. The CDR3 nucleotides are TGTGCCAGCAGTTATACAGGGTACGAGCAGTACTTC. It is translated as CASSYTGYEQYF.

V and J are TRBV6-1 and TRBJ2-1; D is perhaps TRBD2 (5 bases). CDR1 MNHNS and CDR2 SASEGT come from the germline V gene. The CDR3 is 15 residues long. V was clipped by 6 bases and J by 4 bases, with 16 bases between them. CDR3 DNA sequence: TGTGCCAGCAGCGGGGAGCAGCCGGGGTACAATGAGCAGTTCTTC. It translates to CASSGEQPGYNEQFF.

Of note for this clone: Other DNA sequences of this sample code for an identical CDR3. This chain connects TRBV5-1 to TRBJ1-1, with no clear D. CDR1 is SGHRS and CDR2 is YFSETQ in the germline V gene. Trimming stripped 0 bases from V and 3 bases from J, with 9 bases between. The CDR3 has 14 residues. CDR3 nucleotides: TGCGCCAGCAGCTTGGCGGGAGGGTACACTGAAGCTTTCTTT. It yields the protein CASSLAGGYTEAFF.

This chain links TRBV28 with TRBJ2-2; the match to TRBD2 covers 8 bases. J was trimmed by 4 bases and V by 8 bases; bases with no gene match: 9. There are 15 residues in the CDR3. Germline CDR1 and CDR2: MDHEN and SYDVKM. CDR3 loop: CASFRGGPVTGELFF. The DNA for the CDR3 is TGTGCCAGCTTCCGCGGGGGGCCAGTCACCGGGGAGCTGTTTTTT.

The chain carries TRBV4-2 and TRBJ1-2; D is unresolved. Deletions cut 0 bases from V and 4 bases from J, with 12 bases between. In germline, CDR1 is LGHNA, CDR2 YNFKEQ. The CDR3 runs 15 residues. CDR3 region: CASSQDRADRYGYTF. CDR3 coding DNA: TGTGCCAGCAGCCAAGATCGGGCAGACCGCTATGGCTACACCTTC.

The gene calls are TRBV10-2 and TRBJ2-1; 11 bases map to TRBD2. The J segment lost 4 bases and the V segment lost 6 bases, leaving 2 bases of the junction unmatched. The CDR3 is made up of 14 amino acids. Germline V CDR1 and CDR2: WSHSY, SAAADI. The CDR3 coding sequence is TGCGCCAGCAGCGGGACTAGCGGTTACAATGAGCAGTTCTTC. Its protein is CASSGTSGYNEQFF.

The chain carries TRBV7-2 and TRBJ2-2; the D gene is possibly TRBD1 (5 bases). The germline V gene has CDR1 SGHTA and CDR2 FQGNSA. The ends were cut back, 1 base at V and 5 bases at J, with 8 bases in the middle. This CDR3 comprises 14 residues. The CDR3 bases are TGTGCCAGCAGCTTAGTGGGGCTAACCGGGGAGCTGTTTTTT. Amino acid sequence: CASSLVGLTGELFF.

This chain links TRBV5-8 with TRBJ2-6; D may be TRBD2 (5 bases). V lost 1 base and J lost 0, with 5 bases in between. Germline values: CDR1 SGHTS, CDR2 YDEGEE. The CDR3 is 15 amino acids. CDR3 DNA sequence: TGTGCCAGCAGCTTGCGGGACTCTGGGGCCAACGTCCTGACTTTC. Encoded protein: CASSLRDSGANVLTF.

The rearrangement uses TRBV5-1 and TRBJ2-3; D might be TRBD1 (8 bases). This CDR3 comprises 14 residues. Trimming stripped 3 bases from V and 4 bases from J, with 12 bases between. Germline-derived CDR1 and CDR2 are SGHRS and YFSETQ. The DNA for the CDR3 is TGCGCCAGCAGCTGGGGGGGACAGGCAGATACGCAGTATTTT. Translation gives CASSWGGQADTQYF.

This clone turned up a few times. The V gene is TRBV5-6, the J gene TRBJ2-2; D is tentatively TRBD1 or TRBD2 (5 bases each). The CDR3 spans 15 residues. Trimming stripped 3 bases from V and 2 bases from J, with 11 bases between. The V gene's germline CDR1 is SGHDT and CDR2 YYEEEE. CDR3 coding DNA: TGTGCCAGCAGCTACCCGGGGACCAACACCGGGGAGCTGTTTTTT. It is translated as CASSYPGTNTGELFF.

The chain combines TRBV5-1 with TRBJ1-5; D is perhaps TRBD1 (5 bases). This CDR3 has 14 residues. Germline V gene sequence: CDR1 SGHRS, CDR2 YFSETQ. V shed 4 bases and J shed 7 bases, with 15 bases lying between them. The CDR3: CASSPGTEGQPQHF. DNA for the CDR3: TGCGCCAGCAGCCCCGGGACCGAGGGGCAGCCCCAGCATTTT.

The chain has TRBV7-2 and TRBJ1-4, with D perhaps TRBD1 (6 bases). Trimming pared 4 bases from V and 7 bases from J, leaving 13 bases between. Germline CDR1 and CDR2: SGHTA and FQGNSA. CDR3 length equals 14 residues. The CDR3 sequence is CASSSQGRAEKLFF. The CDR3 coding sequence is TGTGCCAGCAGCTCACAGGGAAGAGCTGAAAAACTGTTTTTT. The whole variable domain, filled in from reference TRBV7-2 and TRBJ1-4, reads GAGVSQSPSNKVTEKGKDVELRCDPISGHTALYWYRQSLGQGLEFLIYFQGNSAPDKSGLPSDRFSAERTGGSVSTLTIQRTQQEDSAVYLCASSSQGRAEKLFFGSGTQLSVL.

The chain uses TRBV13 and TRBJ1-2, with 7 bases matching TRBD1. The length of the CDR3 is 14 residues. Trimming cost V 4 bases and J 2 bases; bases outside gene matches: 4. Germline CDR1 and CDR2: PRHDT and FYEKMQ (reference sequence). The CDR3, as DNA: TGTGCCAGCAGCTACCTACAGGGGAACTATGGCTACACCTTC. It specifies CASSYLQGNYGYTF.

The chain links TRBV7-9 to TRBJ1-1; a weak D match, TRBD1 (5 bases). CDR1 and CDR2 from the germline V gene are SEHNR and FQNEAQ (reference sequence). This CDR3 spans 13 amino acids. Trimming took off 6 bases at V and 4 bases at J, with 12 bases between the two ends. The CDR3 spells CASRQDSGTEAFF. The CDR3 DNA reads as TGTGCCAGCAGGCAAGACAGCGGCACTGAAGCTTTCTTT.

V usage is TRBV19 and J usage is TRBJ2-5; the D gene is possibly TRBD2 (7 bases). This CDR3 comprises 15 residues. The germline gives CDR1 LNHDA, CDR2 SQIVND (reference sequence). Trimming pared 3 bases from V and 0 bases from J, leaving 11 bases between. The CDR3 reads CASSMGGQYQETQYF. Written as DNA, the CDR3 is TGTGCCAGTAGTATGGGGGGGCAATACCAAGAGACCCAGTACTTC.

This clone occurred a few times. V is TRBV15 and J is TRBJ2-7; D remains ambiguous. V was shortened by 3 bases and J by 0 bases, with 18 bases between the two germline ends. Per germline, CDR1 LNHNV and CDR2 YYDKDF (reference sequence). This CDR3 contains 17 residues. CDR3 DNA: TGTGCCACCAGCAGGGCCACTGGAGCCGCACCCTCCTACGAGCAGTACTTC. This codes for CATSRATGAAPSYEQYF. Variable domain in full (rest from reference TRBV15 and TRBJ2-7): DAMVIQNPRYQVTQFGKPVTLSCSQTLNHNVMYWYQQKSSQAPKLLFHYYDKDFNNEADTPDNFQSRRPNTSFCFLDIRSPGLGDTAMYLCATSRATGAAPSYEQYFGPGTRLTVT.

V and J are TRBV6-5 and TRBJ2-3; D call uncertain. CDR3 length: 13 residues. V lost 4 bases and J lost 3, with 8 bases in between. Germline CDR1 and CDR2: MNHEY and SVGAGI. The DNA of the CDR3 is TGTGCCAGCAGTTTTTCCCAGACAGATACGCAGTATTTT. This gives the protein CASSFSQTDTQYF.

This chain joins TRBV5-1 and TRBJ2-5, with TRBD2 identical over 10 bases. This CDR3 is 17 amino acids long. The ends lost 0 bases at V and 2 bases at J; junction bases unmatched: 7. The germline V gene encodes CDR1 SGHRS and CDR2 YFSETQ. The CDR3 DNA is TGCGCCAGCAGCTTGGTGGCTAGCGGGGGAGATCAAGAGACCCAGTACTTC. Encoded protein: CASSLVASGGDQETQYF.

CDR3 sequence reads: CASSQTTGWNEKLFF. DNA of the CDR3: TGCGCCAGCAGCCAGACGACAGGATGGAATGAAAAACTGTTTTTT. This chain connects TRBV4-3 to TRBJ1-4, with D possibly being TRBD1 (6 bases). The V gene lost 3 bases and the J gene lost 5 bases, with 13 bases spanning the gap. Germline-derived CDR1 and CDR2 are LGHNA and YSLEER. The CDR3 has 15 amino acids.

This clone was seen more than once but under ten times. V gene TRBV14 combines with J gene TRBJ1-1; D perhaps matches TRBD1 (6 bases). Trimming took off 0 bases at V and 5 bases at J, with 7 bases between the two ends. The germline V gene has CDR1 SGHDN and CDR2 FVKESK. The CDR3 consists of 13 residues. CDR3 nucleotide sequence: TGTGCCAGCAGCCAAGATAGGGGGACTGAAGCTTTCTTT. It codes for CASSQDRGTEAFF.

The gene calls are TRBV5-1 and TRBJ2-7; D might be TRBD2 (5 bases). Germline values: CDR1 SGHRS, CDR2 YFSETQ. With 4 bases removed from V and 0 bases from J, the gap between germline ends came to 14 bases. This CDR3 contains 15 residues. CDR3 protein: CASSAEETLSYEQYF. CDR3 sequence (DNA): TGCGCCAGCAGCGCGGAGGAGACACTCTCCTACGAGCAGTACTTC. Together with reference TRBV5-1 and TRBJ2-7, the CDR3 gives the full variable domain: KAGVTQTPRYLIKTRGQQVTLSCSPISGHRSVSWYQQTPGQGLQFLFEYFSETQRNKGNFPGRFSGRQFSNSRSEMNVSTLELGDSALYLCASSAEETLSYEQYFGPGTRLTVT.